The 26 T cell receptor beta chains below all came from one sample that was sequenced in a study of early T cells in non-severe SARS-CoV-2 infection. Each CDR3 protein is one row after TCRdb ran MiXCR on the 5' RACE reads. Among roughly 83,000 distinct CDR3 sequences, approximately 12% were seen once, and the ten largest hold 4.4%. The specimen comprised whole blood, sampled at baseline. The receptors were gathered from an adult who was a healthcare worker with PCR-confirmed SARS-CoV-2 infection or an uninfected control (not recorded which).

The chain recombines TRBV3-1 with TRBJ1-2; D not resolved. The CDR3 has 14 amino acids. In germline, CDR1 is LGHDT, CDR2 YNNKEL (reference sequence). Trimming took off 3 bases at V and 0 bases at J, with 8 bases between the two ends. CDR3 coding DNA: TGTGCCAGCAGCCACGGCATTACTAACTATGGCTACACCTTC. The encoded protein is CASSHGITNYGYTF. The full variable domain, its missing parts supplied by reference TRBV3-1 and TRBJ1-2, is DTAVSQTPKYLVTQMGNDKSIKCEQNLGHDTMYWYKQDSKKFLKIMFSYNNKELIINETVPNRFSPKSPDKAHLNLHINSLELGDSAVYFCASSHGITNYGYTFGSGTRLTVV.

V is TRBV5-6 and J is TRBJ2-7; tentative D call: TRBD1 (5 bases). Per germline, CDR1 SGHDT and CDR2 YYEEEE. The CDR3 contains 15 residues. Trimming shortened V by 4 bases and J by 1 base, and 15 bases separated the two germline ends. The CDR3 loop is CASSPLTASSYEQYF. The CDR3 DNA reads as TGTGCCAGCAGCCCCCTGACAGCTTCTTCCTACGAGCAGTACTTC.

The sample holds many counts of this clonotype. This CDR3 reads CASSSGTIIKETQYF. DNA for the CDR3: TGTGCCAGCAGCTCCGGGACTATTATAAAAGAGACCCAGTACTTC. The gene calls are TRBV7-9 and TRBJ2-5, with 7 bases fitting TRBD2. V lost 4 bases, J lost 3 bases, and 8 bases stayed unmatched. The CDR3 consists of 15 residues. From germline, CDR1 is SEHNR and CDR2 FQNEAQ (reference sequence). Full variable domain (rest looked up from reference TRBV7-9 and TRBJ2-5): DTGVSQNPRHKITKRGQNVTFRCDPISEHNRLYWYRQTLGQGPEFLTYFQNEAQLEKSRLLSDRFSAERPKGSFSTLEIQRTEQGDSAMYLCASSSGTIIKETQYFGPGTRLLVL.

The chain uses TRBV5-1 and TRBJ1-1; D possibly corresponds to TRBD1 (6 bases). CDR3 size: 14 residues. V gave up 3 bases and J gave up 4 bases, with 13 bases separating them. Germline CDR1 is SGHRS and CDR2 is YFSETQ. The CDR3 loop is CASSSLGGGTEAFF. The CDR3 nucleotides are TGCGCCAGCAGCTCCCTGGGAGGGGGCACTGAAGCTTTCTTT.

The chain has TRBV7-9 and TRBJ2-1, with TRBD2 identical over 12 bases. Germline CDR1 SEHNR, CDR2 FQNEAQ (reference sequence). J was trimmed by 5 bases and V by 5 bases; bases with no gene match: 10. CDR3 length: 17 residues. CDR3 sequence reads: CASSPKMTSGRNNEQFF. In DNA, the CDR3 is TGTGCCAGCAGCCCTAAGATGACTAGCGGGAGAAACAATGAGCAGTTCTTC.

This rearrangement joins TRBV3-1 to TRBJ2-5; D ambiguous. The CDR3 runs to 14 residues. Germline V CDR1 and CDR2: LGHDT, YNNKEL (reference sequence). Trimming stripped 4 bases from V and 0 bases from J, with 9 bases between. As DNA, the CDR3 is TGTGCCAGCAGCCGCGACGGTAACCAAGAGACCCAGTACTTC. This gives the protein CASSRDGNQETQYF.

The chain combines TRBV7-8 with TRBJ2-1, with a tentative D call TRBD2 (5 bases). V lost 5 bases to trimming and J lost 9 bases, with 26 bases between them. The germline V gene has CDR1 SGHVS and CDR2 FQNEAQ. CDR3 length: 17 residues. The CDR3 nucleotides read TGTGCCAGCAGCCCAGAACGGCGAGCCGGGGTGGGATCTGAGCAGTTCTTC. It is translated as CASSPERRAGVGSEQFF.

The rearrangement uses TRBV5-5 and TRBJ2-5; D unresolved. Per the germline V gene, CDR1 is SGHKS and CDR2 is YYEKEE (reference sequence). The CDR3 extends over 14 amino acids. Deletions cut 2 bases from V and 3 bases from J, with 11 bases between. The CDR3 sequence is CASSFIGGKETQYF. CDR3 bases: TGTGCCAGCAGCTTTATTGGCGGAAAAGAGACCCAGTACTTC.

The J gene is TRBJ2-1, the V gene TRBV9; D is ambiguous. The CDR3 has 11 residues. The V end lost 0 bases, the J end lost 8 bases, and 3 bases lay between the germline ends. Germline-derived CDR1 and CDR2 are SGDLS and YYNGEE. In nucleotides, the CDR3 is TGTGCCAGCAGCGTAGGGTATGAGCAGTTCTTC. Residues: CASSVGYEQFF.

The CDR3 nucleotides are TGTGCCACCGGCAGGGAAACCAATCAGCCCCAGCATTTT. This translates into CATGRETNQPQHF. This chain uses TRBV6-1 with TRBJ1-5; D possibly corresponds to TRBD1 (5 bases). V lost 10 bases and J 3 bases, leaving 13 bases between the germline ends. CDR3 length: 13 amino acids. CDR1 is MNHNS, CDR2 SASEGT, per germline.

This clonotype was picked up a small number of times. The junction shows a germline mismatch at one end, possibly a read error. The V and J genes are TRBV7-7 and TRBJ2-2; TRBD1 or TRBD2 may be the D gene (5 bases each). CDR1 and CDR2 from the germline V gene are SSHAT and FNYEAQ (reference sequence). The CDR3 is 16 residues long. The CDR3 DNA follows: TGTGCTAGCAGCTCCCAATCGGGACCAAACACCGGGGAGCTGTTTTTT. Protein product: CASSSQSGPNTGELFF.

This clonotype was found a few times. The rearrangement links TRBV11-3 to TRBJ1-1, with D perhaps matching TRBD1 (5 bases). Germline CDR1 and CDR2: SGHNT and YENEEA. The CDR3 runs 15 residues. The V end lost 4 bases, the J end lost 0 bases, and 12 bases lay between the germline ends. The CDR3 DNA sequence: TGTGCCAGCAGCTCGAGGGGACCCATGAACACTGAAGCTTTCTTT. Encoded protein: CASSSRGPMNTEAFF.

This chain links TRBV20-1 with TRBJ2-5; D remains ambiguous. CDR1 and CDR2 (germline): DFQATT, SNEGSKA (reference sequence). The CDR3 length is 12 residues. With 1 base removed from V and 3 bases from J, the gap between germline ends came to 6 bases. DNA of the CDR3: TGCAGTGCTAGAGCCCCAGAAGAGACCCAGTACTTC. Its translation is CSARAPEETQYF.

The chain is built from TRBV2 and TRBJ2-7; weak D call: TRBD2 (6 bases). The CDR3 contains 14 residues. The germline V gene has CDR1 SNHLY and CDR2 FYNNEI. Trimming took 4 bases from V and 6 from J, leaving 16 bases between them. CDR3 residues: CASSGGTSHGEQYF. In DNA, the CDR3 is TGTGCCAGCAGTGGGGGGACTTCCCACGGCGAGCAGTACTTC.

In its sample, this clonotype was seen many times. The genes are TRBV6-1 and TRBJ1-3, with D hard to call. In germline, CDR1 is MNHNS, CDR2 SASEGT. This CDR3 contains 14 residues. Trimming shortened V by 5 bases and J by 1 base, and 9 bases separated the two germline ends. The CDR3 region is CASSPSGSGNTIYF. The CDR3 DNA reads TGTGCCAGCAGTCCGTCGGGGTCTGGAAACACCATATATTTT.

The CDR3 here is CASSSFSGTPQETQYF. The CDR3 DNA reads as TGTGCCAGCAGCTCGTTTAGCGGGACACCCCAAGAGACCCAGTACTTC. The V call is TRBV7-9, the J call TRBJ2-5; TRBD2 matches 8 bases. In germline, CDR1 is SEHNR, CDR2 FQNEAQ (reference sequence). The CDR3 runs to 16 residues. The V and J ends lost 4 bases and 1 base, in that order; junction bases with no gene match: 8.

This chain links TRBV12-3 or TRBV12-4 with TRBJ2-7, with D unresolved. V shed 3 bases and J shed 6 bases, with 9 bases lying between them. The CDR3 is made up of 12 amino acids. The CDR3 DNA follows: TGTGCCAGCAGTTTTTGGGCAGGCGAGCAGTACTTC. Translation gives CASSFWAGEQYF.

The chain joins TRBV5-1 to TRBJ1-3; maybe TRBD1 (5 bases). The germline V and J ends were trimmed by 2 bases and 3 bases, with 9 bases remaining between them. In germline, CDR1 is SGHRS, CDR2 YFSETQ. The CDR3 runs 14 residues. The CDR3 region is CASSLGAVGNTIYF. The CDR3 DNA follows: TGCGCCAGCAGCTTAGGGGCGGTTGGAAACACCATATATTTT.

This clonotype came up many times. The rearrangement joins TRBV29-1 to TRBJ1-1; no definite D call. Germline CDR1 SQVTM, CDR2 ANQGSEA. V dropped 8 bases and J dropped 3 bases, with 16 bases sitting between them. The CDR3 is 13 residues long. The CDR3 spells CSTLGSGYTEAFF. The CDR3 nucleotides are TGCAGCACCCTCGGGTCGGGTTACACTGAAGCTTTCTTT.

This clonotype was observed many times. The chain is built from TRBV9 and TRBJ2-7; the match to TRBD1 covers 7 bases. Germline V gene lookup returns CDR1 SGDLS and CDR2 YYNGEE. The ends lost 4 bases at V and 2 bases at J; junction bases unmatched: 9. The CDR3 is 15 amino acids. CDR3 DNA: TGTGCCAGCAGCCCCCGACAGGGTTGGGCCTACGAGCAGTACTTC. This sequence encodes CASSPRQGWAYEQYF.

This clonotype was recorded many times. The chain combines TRBV20-1 with TRBJ2-1; 10 bases are a match to TRBD2. This CDR3 has 17 amino acids. The germline V gene encodes CDR1 DFQATT and CDR2 SNEGSKA (reference sequence). V dropped 0 bases and J dropped 2; count of bases not matched to a gene: 7. CDR3 amino acids: CSARDPVAGGTYNEQFF. Written as DNA, the CDR3 is TGCAGTGCTAGAGATCCCGTAGCGGGGGGAACCTACAATGAGCAGTTCTTC.

This clonotype was detected ten times or more. The chain links TRBV7-6 to TRBJ1-4, with D hard to call. This CDR3 is 13 amino acids long. Germline V lookup: CDR1 SGHVS, CDR2 FNYEAQ. The V end lost 6 bases, the J end lost 8 bases, and 13 bases lay between the germline ends. The CDR3 sequence is CASSSDREEKLFF. The CDR3, as DNA: TGTGCCAGCAGTTCAGATAGGGAGGAAAAACTGTTTTTT. The full variable domain, completed using reference TRBV7-6 and TRBJ1-4, is GAGVSQSPRYKVTKRGQDVALRCDPISGHVSLYWYRQALGQGPEFLTYFNYEAQQDKSGLPNDRFSAERPEGSISTLTIQRTEQRDSAMYRCASSSDREEKLFFGSGTQLSVL.

This clonotype was recorded a few times. V is TRBV28 and J is TRBJ2-7, with 9 bases that match TRBD1. Germline assignment: CDR1 MDHEN and CDR2 SYDVKM. CDR3 length: 15 residues. V shed 4 bases and J 6 bases; nucleotides not matched to a gene: 10. The CDR3 bases are TGTGCCAGCAGTTACGACAGGGGGTTGGGGCGCGAGCAGTACTTC. This encodes CASSYDRGLGREQYF.

The V gene is TRBV3-1, the J gene TRBJ2-2; D ambiguous. This CDR3 comprises 16 residues. V lost 2 bases and J lost 1, with 11 bases in between. Germline CDR1 and CDR2: LGHDT and YNNKEL (reference sequence). CDR3 sequence reads: CASSQLDGMNTGELFF. CDR3 nucleotides: TGTGCCAGCAGCCAACTAGACGGAATGAACACCGGGGAGCTGTTTTTT.

This sequence joins TRBV20-1 and TRBJ2-1; no reliable D call. The CDR3 is 14 amino acids. Germline V gives CDR1 DFQATT, CDR2 SNEGSKA (reference sequence). V lost 1 base, J lost 5 bases, and 12 bases lay in between. In DNA, the CDR3 is TGCAGTGCTAGAGTTCCAGCGAGCAACAATGAGCAGTTCTTC. Protein sequence: CSARVPASNNEQFF.

As regards this clonotype: This could be a read error, since a much larger clone is one nucleotide away. V gene TRBV11-2 combines with J gene TRBJ2-3; TRBD1 agrees at 9 bases. Germline V lookup: CDR1 SGHAT, CDR2 FQNNGV. The CDR3 sequence is 14 residues long. The CDR3 loop reads CANSWTGAEDTQYF. For the CDR3, the DNA is TGTGCCAACAGCTGGACAGGGGCTGAAGATACGCAGTATTTT.